This T cell receptor (beta chain) is from a study of blood T cell repertoires in COVID-19 (dated by TCRdb to 2020 to 2022). As for the study more broadly: Collaborator samples came from the United States, Italy and Spain and covered acute and convalescent phases of COVID-19. The material from the prospective study consisted of cDNA or gDNA derived from T cells, B-cell-depleted T cells, or PBMCs. Subjects who had been exposed to COVID-19, were actively infected with it, or had recovered from it provided the deeply sampled blood TCRbeta repertoires that made up the dataset. The repertoires were released in a freely available public database intended as a resource for research on the immune response to SARS-CoV-2. The samples were drawn from the first 160 participants of the ongoing ImmuneRACE study and from about 1,200 subjects provided by 6 global collaborators. A de-identified subject ID, COVID-19 status, age in years and sex were almost always included in the sample metadata. Where available, HLA class I and class II types were obtained from metadata supplied by the sample provider rather than from assay-based typing.

TCRbeta CDR3 regions were amplified from genomic DNA using the immunoSEQ Assay, a bias-controlled multiplex PCR. Per the source publication's procedure: Within the assay, amplification of reference gene primers was used to estimate how many nucleated cells each sample contained. To quantify the absolute abundance of each unique TCRbeta CDR3 rearrangement, sequence reads were collapsed and filtered. Productive Simpson clonality was computed per sample as the square root of Simpson's diversity index over productive rearrangements. The immuneACCESS repertoire file appears here via TCRdb, limited to in-frame rearrangements. These files lack a portion of the clones; in checked studies, under half of the deficit traces to unresolved V genes, and the cause of the others is not known. V, J and clone size are taken as reported in that table, and D and trimming were inferred from the DNA itself. The sample yields about 140,000 clones; more than 80% were counted once. The ten largest make up 1.5% to 2% of the sample.

In the prospective study, participants were about 18 to 95 years old, resided in 24 geographic areas of the United States, and were enrolled through a virtual design. In the prospective study, cohorts were assigned on the basis of participant-reported clinical history obtained from a screening survey and a study questionnaire. Exposed participants had been in contact, within 2 weeks of entering the study, with a person who had a PCR-confirmed or clinician-diagnosed case of COVID-19. In the prospective study, whole blood, serum and a nasopharyngeal or oropharyngeal swab were collected from each participant by mobile phlebotomists. Over an approximately 2-month period, participants in the prospective study had the option of providing additional blood draws and questionnaires. Before DNA extraction, prospective study blood samples were shipped either frozen or at room temperature. Results the study describes overall, beyond this receptor: Clinical and demographic metadata were provided uncurated, with the amount varying by source and participant.

Comment on this clone: Which antigen it targets is not known. Per-base quality was not reported, and no clone a single base away is much larger than it.

The germline V gene specifies SNHLY as CDR1 and FYNNEI as CDR2. The cysteine opens and the phenylalanine closes a CDR3 of 13 amino acids. The kept DNA is CDR3 alone, 39 bases in frame from the first base. V is reduced by 6 bases and J by 2 bases, leaving a spacing of 11 bases between them. The clonotype comes from a woman between 18 and 30 years old who had been exposed to COVID-19. Input material: PBMCs or T cells enriched from blood (not recorded which). The chain joins TRBV2 to TRBJ2-7; no confident D gene assignment can be made. The sequence in DNA is TGTGCCAGCAGCGCGACACATACCTACGAGCAGTACTTC. It specifies CASSATHTYEQYF.